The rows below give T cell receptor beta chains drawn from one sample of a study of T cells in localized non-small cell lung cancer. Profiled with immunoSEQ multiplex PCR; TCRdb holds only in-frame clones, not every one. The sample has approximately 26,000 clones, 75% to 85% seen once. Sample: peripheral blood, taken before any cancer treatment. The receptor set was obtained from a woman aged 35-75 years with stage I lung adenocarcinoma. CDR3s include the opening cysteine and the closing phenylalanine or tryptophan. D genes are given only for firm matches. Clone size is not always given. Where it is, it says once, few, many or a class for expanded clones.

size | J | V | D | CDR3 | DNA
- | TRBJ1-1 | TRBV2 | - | CASSEPGMNTEAFF | TGTGCCAGCAGTGAACCAGGGATGAACACTGAAGCTTTCTTT
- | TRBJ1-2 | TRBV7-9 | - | CASSLDGNYGYTF | TGTGCCAGCAGCTTAGACGGGAACTATGGCTACACCTTC
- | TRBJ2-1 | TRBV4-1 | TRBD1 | CASSQATGGGEQFF | TGCGCCAGCAGCCAGGCGACAGGGGGAGGTGAGCAGTTCTTC
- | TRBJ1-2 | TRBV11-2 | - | CASSLGWQAGYTF | TGTGCCAGCAGCTTAGGGTGGCAGGCCGGCTACACCTTC
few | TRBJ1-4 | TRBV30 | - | CAWKRAATNEKLFF | TGTGCCTGGAAGAGGGCGGCGACTAATGAAAAACTGTTTTTT
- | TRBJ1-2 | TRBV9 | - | CASSAEQGWGVGYTF | TGTGCCAGCAGCGCCGAACAGGGATGGGGGGTTGGCTACACCTTC
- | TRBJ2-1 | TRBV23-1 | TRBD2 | CAIRGGGSYNEQFF | TGCGCCATCCGTGGCGGGGGGAGCTACAATGAGCAGTTCTTC
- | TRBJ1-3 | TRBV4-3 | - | CASSQAPGTVSGNTIYF | TGCGCCAGCAGCCAAGCCCCCGGCACCGTCTCTGGAAACACCATATATTTT
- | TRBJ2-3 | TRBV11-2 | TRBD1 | CASSLIGDRRTDTQYF | TGTGCCAGCAGCTTAATTGGGGACAGACGCACAGATACGCAGTATTTT
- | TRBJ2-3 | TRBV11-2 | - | CASSLGSPIYRTDTQYF | TGTGCCAGCAGCTTGGGGAGCCCCATATACCGCACAGATACGCAGTATTTT
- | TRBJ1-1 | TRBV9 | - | CASSKDRSDTEAFF | TGTGCCAGCAGCAAAGACAGATCGGACACTGAAGCTTTCTTT
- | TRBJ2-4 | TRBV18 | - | CASSSQGSAKNIQYF | TGTGCCAGCTCGTCTCAGGGAAGCGCCAAAAACATTCAGTACTTC